Listed below are T cell receptor beta chains from one sample, sequenced in a study of a mutant IDH1 vaccine in newly diagnosed glioma. Their specific antigens are unknown. Profiled with immunoSEQ multiplex PCR; TCRdb holds only in-frame clones, not every one. The sample shows roughly 40,000 clones, under 95% of them seen only once. The sequencing here drew on PBMCs, taken from a glioma patient whose treatment included an IDH1 peptide vaccine. Receptors were obtained from a man aged 50 to 60 with glioma. CDR3s leave out the opening cysteine and the closing phenylalanine or tryptophan.

v_gene	j_gene	CDR3aa
TRBV19	TRBJ2-5	ASSMREQETQY
TRBV7-9	TRBJ1-1	ASSQGQGPNTEAF
TRBV28	TRBJ2-7	ASSLTGAAYEQY
TRBV5-6	TRBJ2-2	ASSLWTRNTGELF
TRBV6-5	TRBJ1-3	ASSYPRNSGNTIY
TRBV2	TRBJ2-7	ASSGTSYEQY
TRBV28	TRBJ1-6	ASSLGGSSPLH
TRBV9	TRBJ2-7	ASSFLYEQY
TRBV25-1	TRBJ2-7	ASSEGTGGLEQY
TRBV6-5	TRBJ1-1	ASSWSREVRTEAF
TRBV2	TRBJ1-5	ASSSDVHSNQPQH
TRBV19	TRBJ2-3	ASSMRQGRGSSTDTQY
TRBV27	TRBJ2-7	ASSSHQGQGEY
TRBV6-5	TRBJ1-1	ASREQVNTEAF
TRBV28	TRBJ2-7	ASSPDRGWDEQY
TRBV11-2	TRBJ2-5	ASSWGAEQY
TRBV2	TRBJ1-1	AFPRSGEAF
TRBV4-1	TRBJ1-2	ASSPWTGEGYGYT
TRBV28	TRBJ1-1	ASRRDSPNTEAF
TRBV5-1	TRBJ2-7	ASSSTSGGSYEQY
TRBV4-3	TRBJ2-1	ASSQNRGGAEQF
TRBV2	TRBJ1-1	ASSEWDRGGTEAF
TRBV7-9	TRBJ1-4	ASSLKTGNYEKLF
TRBV15	TRBJ1-1	ATSDSGQGANLNTEAF
TRBV5-1	TRBJ1-4	ASSLDQGASNEKLF
TRBV10-3	TRBJ2-5	AIRDSHSGHQTQY
TRBV27	TRBJ1-1	ASSSRGQTFLSLNTEAF
TRBV5-4	TRBJ1-4	ASRVGGPNEKLF